This T cell receptor (beta chain) was documented in a study of T cell changes during pregnancy in multiple sclerosis. From germline, CDR1 is LNHDA and CDR2 SQIVND (reference sequence). The CDR3 loop spans 18 amino acids. Unmatched junction bases numbered 16, after V lost 4 bases and J lost 5 bases. Repertoires were generated with immunoSEQ multiplex PCR, while TCRdb's copy carries only in-frame clones and drops some. This table holds just under 65,000 clones, approximately 96% found once. Sequenced material: CD8+ T cells from peripheral blood mononuclear cells, taken after pregnancy. The clonotype originates from a female donor with multiple sclerosis, enrolled in a pregnancy study. The V call is TRBV19, the J call TRBJ1-5; 8 bases are shared with TRBD1. CDR3 nucleotide sequence: TGTGCCAGTAGTAGCTGGACAGGGAAATCGGGTGAGGATCAGCCCCAGCATTTT. Its protein is CASSSWTGKSGEDQPQHF.